This T cell receptor beta chain was found in a study of spatial heterogeneity in lung cancer. Background on the study: Consistent detection of more beta-chain than alpha-chain sequences was observed.

Ten or more counts support this clonotype. Its antigen is as yet unknown. There are 14 residues in the CDR3. V gave up 0 bases and J gave up 4 bases, with 10 bases separating them. The germline V gene encodes CDR1 SGDLS and CDR2 YYNGEE. Time point defined: sample taken at primary tumor resection. Without sorting, whole RNA was sequenced from tumor, nontumor lung or frozen PBMC. TCRdb reprocessed the 5' RACE reads with MiXCR, giving one entry per CDR3 protein. The repertoire has thousands of distinct CDR3 sequences, 5% to 5.5% of them found once; the top ten carry 39%. Study-level points and caveats: The appearance of ubiquitous expanded tumor TCRs in blood was greater at resection than follow-up.

Sequencing was performed on PBMCs, taken at surgery. The receptor comes from a male donor with early-stage non-small cell lung cancer. This chain uses TRBV9 with TRBJ1-1; the D gene is possibly TRBD1 (5 bases). In nucleotides, the CDR3 is TGTGCCAGCAGCGTAGCCGGGGCCAGCACTGAAGCTTTCTTT. Its protein is CASSVAGASTEAFF.